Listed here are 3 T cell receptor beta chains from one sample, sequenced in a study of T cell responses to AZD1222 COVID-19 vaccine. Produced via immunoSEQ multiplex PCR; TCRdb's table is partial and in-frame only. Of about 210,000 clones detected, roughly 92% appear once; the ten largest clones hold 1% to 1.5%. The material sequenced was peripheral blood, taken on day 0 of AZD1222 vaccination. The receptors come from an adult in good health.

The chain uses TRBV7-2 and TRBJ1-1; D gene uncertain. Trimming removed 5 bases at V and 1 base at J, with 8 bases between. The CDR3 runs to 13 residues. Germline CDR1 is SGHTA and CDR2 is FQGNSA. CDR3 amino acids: CASSPRGNTEAFF. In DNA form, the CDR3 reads TGTGCCAGCAGCCCTCGGGGGAACACTGAAGCTTTCTTT.

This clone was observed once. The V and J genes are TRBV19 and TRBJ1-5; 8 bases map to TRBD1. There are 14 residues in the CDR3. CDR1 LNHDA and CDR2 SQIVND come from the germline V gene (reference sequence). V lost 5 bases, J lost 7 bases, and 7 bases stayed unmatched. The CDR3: CASSETGGQQPQHF. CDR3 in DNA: TGTGCCAGTAGTGAAACAGGGGGTCAGCAGCCCCAGCATTTT.

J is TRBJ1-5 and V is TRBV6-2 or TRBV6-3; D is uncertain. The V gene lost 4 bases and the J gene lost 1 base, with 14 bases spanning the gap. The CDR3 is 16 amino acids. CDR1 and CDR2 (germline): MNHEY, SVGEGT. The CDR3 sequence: CASSSDGSPSNQPQHF. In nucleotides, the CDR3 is TGTGCCAGCAGTTCTGACGGTTCCCCGAGCAATCAGCCCCAGCATTTT.